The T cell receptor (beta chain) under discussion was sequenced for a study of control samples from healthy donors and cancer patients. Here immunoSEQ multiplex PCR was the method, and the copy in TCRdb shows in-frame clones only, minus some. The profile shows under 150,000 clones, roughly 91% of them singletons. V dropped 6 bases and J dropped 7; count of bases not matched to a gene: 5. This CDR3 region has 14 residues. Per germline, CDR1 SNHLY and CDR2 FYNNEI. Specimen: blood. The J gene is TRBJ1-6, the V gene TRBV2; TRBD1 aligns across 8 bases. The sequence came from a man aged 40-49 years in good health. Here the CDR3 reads CASRRQGTNSPLHF. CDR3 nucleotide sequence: TGTGCCAGCAGACGACAGGGGACAAATTCACCCCTCCACTTT.